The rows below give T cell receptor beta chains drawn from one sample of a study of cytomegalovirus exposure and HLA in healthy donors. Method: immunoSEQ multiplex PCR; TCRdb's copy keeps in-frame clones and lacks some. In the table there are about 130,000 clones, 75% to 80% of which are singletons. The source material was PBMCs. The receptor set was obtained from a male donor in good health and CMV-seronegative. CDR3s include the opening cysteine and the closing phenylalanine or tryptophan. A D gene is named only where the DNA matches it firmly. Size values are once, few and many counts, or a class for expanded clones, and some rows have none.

CDR3nt: TGTGCCAGCTCACCACGTGGCCTAGCGGGAGTCTTAAGGGACTACAATGAGCAGTTCTTC
CDR3aa: CASSPRGLAGVLRDYNEQFF
v_gene: TRBV18
abundance: NA
len: 20
j_gene: TRBJ2-1
d_gene: TRBD2

CDR3nt: TGCGCCAGCAGCCGCCGGTATAGAGGGGGCGACGAGCAGTACTTC
CDR3aa: CASSRRYRGGDEQYF
v_gene: TRBV5-1
abundance: NA
len: 15
j_gene: TRBJ2-7
d_gene: TRBD1

CDR3nt: TGTGCCAGTAGTGCCTACAGGGGGAACGCTATTGAGACCCAGTACTTC
CDR3aa: CASSAYRGNAIETQYF
v_gene: TRBV19
abundance: NA
len: 16
j_gene: TRBJ2-5
d_gene: TRBD1

CDR3nt: TGTGCCAGTAGTATCCGGCCAGGGGATACCTACGAGCAGTACTTC
CDR3aa: CASSIRPGDTYEQYF
v_gene: TRBV19
abundance: NA
len: 15
j_gene: TRBJ2-7
d_gene: NA

CDR3nt: TGTGCCAGCAGCTTGTTAGCGGGGGGGCTCTCGACAGATACGCAGTATTTT
CDR3aa: CASSLLAGGLSTDTQYF
v_gene: TRBV11-2
abundance: NA
len: 17
j_gene: TRBJ2-3
d_gene: TRBD2

CDR3nt: TGCGCCAGCAGCTTGGACGGGACAGGGGGCCCCGAGCAGTACTTC
CDR3aa: CASSLDGTGGPEQYF
v_gene: TRBV5-1
abundance: NA
len: 15
j_gene: TRBJ2-7
d_gene: TRBD1

CDR3nt: TGTGCTAGCAGCCCCGGGACAGGGGATTTCGGGGAGCTGTTTTTT
CDR3aa: CASSPGTGDFGELFF
v_gene: TRBV7-7
abundance: NA
len: 15
j_gene: TRBJ2-2
d_gene: TRBD1

CDR3nt: TGTGCCAGCAGTTTATCGTTGGAGGGGTGTGGCTACACCTTC
CDR3aa: CASSLSLEGCGYTF
v_gene: TRBV27
abundance: NA
len: 14
j_gene: TRBJ1-2
d_gene: NA

CDR3nt: TGTGCCAGCAGCGTAGTAGAGGGAGGGAATGAGCAGTTCTTC
CDR3aa: CASSVVEGGNEQFF
v_gene: TRBV9
abundance: NA
len: 14
j_gene: TRBJ2-1
d_gene: TRBD2

CDR3nt: TGTGCCAGCAGCTTGGAGGGGCGTACCTACAATGAGCAGTTCTTC
CDR3aa: CASSLEGRTYNEQFF
v_gene: TRBV7-2
abundance: NA
len: 15
j_gene: TRBJ2-1
d_gene: NA

CDR3nt: TGTGCCAGCAGTTTCAGTAGCGGGGGGCCCGGGGATACGCAGTATTTT
CDR3aa: CASSFSSGGPGDTQYF
v_gene: TRBV27
abundance: once
len: 16
j_gene: TRBJ2-3
d_gene: TRBD2

CDR3nt: TGTGCCAGCAGTGAAGCCGAGGGGGGGTCACCCCTCCACTTT
CDR3aa: CASSEAEGGSPLHF
v_gene: TRBV6-1
abundance: few
len: 14
j_gene: TRBJ1-6
d_gene: NA

CDR3nt: TGTGCCAGCAGTGCCGGGACAGAATATGGAAACACCATATATTTT
CDR3aa: CASSAGTEYGNTIYF
v_gene: TRBV6-1
abundance: NA
len: 15
j_gene: TRBJ1-3
d_gene: TRBD1

CDR3nt: TGCGCCAGCAGCTTCGGGGAGGAGACCTACGAGCAGTACTTC
CDR3aa: CASSFGEETYEQYF
v_gene: TRBV4-1
abundance: few
len: 14
j_gene: TRBJ2-7
d_gene: NA

CDR3nt: TGTGCCAGCTCACCACAGCTCACCGGGACAGACACCGGGGAGCTGTTTTTT
CDR3aa: CASSPQLTGTDTGELFF
v_gene: TRBV18
abundance: NA
len: 17
j_gene: TRBJ2-2
d_gene: TRBD1

CDR3nt: TGCGCCAGCAGCCAAGAGACTCCAGATACGCAGTATTTT
CDR3aa: CASSQETPDTQYF
v_gene: TRBV4-1
abundance: NA
len: 13
j_gene: TRBJ2-3
d_gene: NA

CDR3nt: TGTGCCAGCAGACAGGGGGCGGGGAAGACCCAGTACTTC
CDR3aa: CASRQGAGKTQYF
v_gene: TRBV11-2
abundance: NA
len: 13
j_gene: TRBJ2-5
d_gene: TRBD1

CDR3nt: TGTGCCAGCAGTGACAGGGTTGTTTACACTGAAGCTTTCTTT
CDR3aa: CASSDRVVYTEAFF
v_gene: TRBV6-1
abundance: once
len: 14
j_gene: TRBJ1-1
d_gene: NA

CDR3nt: TGTGCCAGCAGCGTTCCGACGTCAGGGGGCTCGTACGAGCAGTACTTC
CDR3aa: CASSVPTSGGSYEQYF
v_gene: TRBV2
abundance: NA
len: 16
j_gene: TRBJ2-7
d_gene: TRBD1

CDR3nt: TGTGCCAGCAGCTTGGAGTTTGCATTAGGGGCCATCCGGACCGGGGAGCTGTTTTTT
CDR3aa: CASSLEFALGAIRTGELFF
v_gene: TRBV5-8
abundance: NA
len: 19
j_gene: TRBJ2-2
d_gene: NA

CDR3nt: TGTGCCAGCAATCCGGGACAGGGGGACACCGGGGAGCTGTTTTTT
CDR3aa: CASNPGQGDTGELFF
v_gene: TRBV6-1
abundance: NA
len: 15
j_gene: TRBJ2-2
d_gene: TRBD1

CDR3nt: TGTGCCATCAGTGAGTCGCTCAGTGTCAATCAGCCCCAGCATTTT
CDR3aa: CAISESLSVNQPQHF
v_gene: TRBV10-3
abundance: NA
len: 15
j_gene: TRBJ1-5
d_gene: NA

CDR3nt: TGCGCCAGCAGCACCCAACCTGGACTAACTAATGAAAAACTGTTTTTT
CDR3aa: CASSTQPGLTNEKLFF
v_gene: TRBV5-1
abundance: NA
len: 16
j_gene: TRBJ1-4
d_gene: NA

CDR3nt: TGTGCCAGCTCACCTGGAGCGGAGCGAATCGAGCAGTTCTTC
CDR3aa: CASSPGAERIEQFF
v_gene: TRBV18
abundance: NA
len: 14
j_gene: TRBJ2-1
d_gene: NA

CDR3nt: TGTGCCAGTATCGGTGTAGGGCTAGCGGGGGGGGGCACAGATACGCAGTATTTT
CDR3aa: CASIGVGLAGGGTDTQYF
v_gene: TRBV19
abundance: NA
len: 18
j_gene: TRBJ2-3
d_gene: TRBD2

CDR3nt: TGTGCCAGCTCACCACCGAAGCCAGGGAGCACAGATACGCAGTATTTT
CDR3aa: CASSPPKPGSTDTQYF
v_gene: TRBV18
abundance: NA
len: 16
j_gene: TRBJ2-3
d_gene: NA

CDR3nt: TGTGCCAGCAGTGATTACCAGCGGGAGGGCCCAGATACGCAGTATTTT
CDR3aa: CASSDYQREGPDTQYF
v_gene: TRBV6-1
abundance: NA
len: 16
j_gene: TRBJ2-3
d_gene: TRBD2

CDR3nt: TGTGCCAGCTCACCCCGAGGGGGGGACTACGAGCAGTACTTC
CDR3aa: CASSPRGGDYEQYF
v_gene: TRBV18
abundance: NA
len: 14
j_gene: TRBJ2-7
d_gene: NA

CDR3nt: TGTGCCAGCAGCTTGGGACAGGGGATGACAGATACGCAGTATTTT
CDR3aa: CASSLGQGMTDTQYF
v_gene: TRBV7-8
abundance: NA
len: 15
j_gene: TRBJ2-3
d_gene: TRBD1

CDR3nt: TGTGCCAGCATCTCTTACGGGGTGGGCATTACGAACACTGAAGCTTTCTTT
CDR3aa: CASISYGVGITNTEAFF
v_gene: TRBV7-8
abundance: NA
len: 17
j_gene: TRBJ1-1
d_gene: NA

CDR3nt: TGTGCCAGCAGCTTCGTAGGAGGGTTGGACTATGGCTACACCTTC
CDR3aa: CASSFVGGLDYGYTF
v_gene: TRBV5-6
abundance: NA
len: 15
j_gene: TRBJ1-2
d_gene: NA

CDR3nt: TGTGCCAGCAGCCAAGTTTCGTTAGCTAACTATGGCTACACCTTC
CDR3aa: CASSQVSLANYGYTF
v_gene: TRBV16
abundance: NA
len: 15
j_gene: TRBJ1-2
d_gene: NA

CDR3nt: TGTGCCAGCAGCCAAGATCGGGGGGAGAGAAACACCATATATTTT
CDR3aa: CASSQDRGERNTIYF
v_gene: TRBV14
abundance: NA
len: 15
j_gene: TRBJ1-3
d_gene: NA

CDR3nt: TGTGCCAGCAGCTCCCTTGCCAGGGATTCGGACACTGAAGCTTTCTTT
CDR3aa: CASSSLARDSDTEAFF
v_gene: TRBV11-2
abundance: NA
len: 16
j_gene: TRBJ1-1
d_gene: NA

CDR3nt: TGCGCCAGCAGCGTGGGGCGGACAGGGGAAGGGACTGAAGCTTTCTTT
CDR3aa: CASSVGRTGEGTEAFF
v_gene: TRBV5-1
abundance: NA
len: 16
j_gene: TRBJ1-1
d_gene: TRBD1

CDR3nt: TGTGCCAGCAGCTTTGGACAGACCGGTTCACCCCTCCACTTT
CDR3aa: CASSFGQTGSPLHF
v_gene: TRBV5-8
abundance: NA
len: 14
j_gene: TRBJ1-6
d_gene: NA

CDR3nt: TGCAGCGTTCCCAGCGGGCTCCACTCTGGGGCCAACGTCCTGACTTTC
CDR3aa: CSVPSGLHSGANVLTF
v_gene: TRBV29-1
abundance: NA
len: 16
j_gene: TRBJ2-6
d_gene: NA

CDR3nt: TGTGCCAGCAGCCGACGGACAGGGGACACCGGGGAGCTGTTTTTT
CDR3aa: CASSRRTGDTGELFF
v_gene: TRBV7-8
abundance: NA
len: 15
j_gene: TRBJ2-2
d_gene: TRBD1

CDR3nt: TGCGCCAGCAGCGCGACAGGGTCTCTCAATCAGCCCCAGCATTTT
CDR3aa: CASSATGSLNQPQHF
v_gene: TRBV5-1
abundance: NA
len: 15
j_gene: TRBJ1-5
d_gene: TRBD1

CDR3nt: TGTGCCAGCAGCTTAGCGAGGATAGGCACTGAAGCTTTCTTT
CDR3aa: CASSLARIGTEAFF
v_gene: TRBV7-8
abundance: few
len: 14
j_gene: TRBJ1-1
d_gene: NA

CDR3nt: TGCGCCACGGCGAGAGGGGAAAAACTGTTTTTT
CDR3aa: CATARGEKLFF
v_gene: TRBV10-2
abundance: once
len: 11
j_gene: TRBJ1-4
d_gene: NA

CDR3nt: TGTGCCAGCAGCCAAGAGTTGGGCGGGGGCCCCAGCTCCTACGAGCAGTACTTC
CDR3aa: CASSQELGGGPSSYEQYF
v_gene: TRBV4-2
abundance: NA
len: 18
j_gene: TRBJ2-7
d_gene: NA

CDR3nt: TGTGCCAGCTCACCGCGGGACACAGATACGCAGTATTTT
CDR3aa: CASSPRDTDTQYF
v_gene: TRBV18
abundance: NA
len: 13
j_gene: TRBJ2-3
d_gene: NA

CDR3nt: TGTGCCAGCAGTGAAGGACAGGGGGCTTACAATGAGCAGCTCTTC
CDR3aa: CASSEGQGAYNEQLF
v_gene: TRBV6-1
abundance: NA
len: 15
j_gene: TRBJ2-1
d_gene: TRBD1

CDR3nt: TGTGCCAGCAGTACCGACAGGGGGCTTAAGAACACTGAAGCTTTCTTT
CDR3aa: CASSTDRGLKNTEAFF
v_gene: TRBV27
abundance: NA
len: 16
j_gene: TRBJ1-1
d_gene: TRBD1

CDR3nt: TGCAGCGTCGTTGGGACTAGCGGGGGGCTGGAGAATGAGCAGTTCTTC
CDR3aa: CSVVGTSGGLENEQFF
v_gene: TRBV29-1
abundance: NA
len: 16
j_gene: TRBJ2-1
d_gene: TRBD2

CDR3nt: TGTGCCAGCAGCGCGTTCGACAGACAAGAGACCCAGTACTTC
CDR3aa: CASSAFDRQETQYF
v_gene: TRBV9
abundance: NA
len: 14
j_gene: TRBJ2-5
d_gene: NA

CDR3nt: TGTGCCAGCAGTACCCAGGTCGGGCCACCCATAAGCAGGGGCCACGGGGAGCTGTTTTTT
CDR3aa: CASSTQVGPPISRGHGELFF
v_gene: TRBV27
abundance: NA
len: 20
j_gene: TRBJ2-2
d_gene: NA

CDR3nt: TGCGCCAGCAGCCAAGATCCTAGCGGTCCTAACTCCTACGAGCAGTACTTC
CDR3aa: CASSQDPSGPNSYEQYF
v_gene: TRBV4-3
abundance: NA
len: 17
j_gene: TRBJ2-7
d_gene: TRBD2

CDR3nt: TGTGCCAGCAGTTTATCGGGACTGATGAACACTGAAGCTTTCTTT
CDR3aa: CASSLSGLMNTEAFF
v_gene: TRBV27
abundance: few
len: 15
j_gene: TRBJ1-1
d_gene: NA

CDR3nt: TGCGCCAGCAGCCCCGGGGCCGCTAGCGGGAGAGAACGGGAGACCCAGTACTTC
CDR3aa: CASSPGAASGRERETQYF
v_gene: TRBV5-1
abundance: NA
len: 18
j_gene: TRBJ2-5
d_gene: TRBD2

CDR3nt: TGTGCCAGCAGCCAGGGGGGTACCCTCTCACCCCTCCACTTT
CDR3aa: CASSQGGTLSPLHF
v_gene: TRBV7-8
abundance: once
len: 14
j_gene: TRBJ1-6
d_gene: TRBD1